This passage covers 31 T cell receptor beta chains from one sample sequenced in a study of cytomegalovirus exposure and HLA in healthy donors (dated by TCRdb to 2015 to 2018). Library preparation used the immunoSEQ multiplex PCR assay. A mixture of 60 forward primers for TCR Vbeta segments and 13 reverse primers for TCR Jbeta segments was used in the multiplex PCR. TCRdb carries this immuneACCESS record with in-frame sequences only. Its versions omit some clonotypes, under half of them owing to an unresolved V gene in the studies checked, with the rest unexplained. This sample holds 150,000 to 200,000 clones; around 82% were observed only once. Of the sample, more than 1.5% falls within the top ten clones. Sequenced: PBMCs. These receptors all come from a man aged 18 to 30 in good health and CMV-seronegative.

This chain uses TRBV7-8 with TRBJ1-5, with TRBD1 matching over 9 bases. This CDR3 is built from 17 residues. The germline V gene has CDR1 SGHVS and CDR2 FQNEAQ. V lost 0 bases, J lost 0 bases, and 3 bases stayed unmatched. This chain's CDR3 is CASSLAGTGYSNQPQHF. The CDR3 DNA reads TGTGCCAGCAGCTTAGCCGGGACAGGGTATAGCAATCAGCCCCAGCATTTT.

The chain joins TRBV4-1 to TRBJ2-7; no firm D call. The V end was cut by 2 bases, the J end by 1 base, with 6 bases between. This CDR3 contains 13 residues. Germline V gives CDR1 MGHRA, CDR2 YSYEKL. The CDR3 protein is CASSQPESYEQYF. CDR3 DNA sequence: TGCGCCAGCAGCCAACCCGAGTCCTACGAGCAGTACTTC.

This clone was observed a handful of times. The genes are TRBV29-1 and TRBJ1-5; unclear D gene. Trimming left V 5 bases short and J 3 bases short, with 14 bases between. The CDR3 consists of 14 residues. Germline V lookup: CDR1 SQVTM, CDR2 ANQGSEA. The CDR3 loop is CSVTLNGNNQPQHF. Written as DNA, the CDR3 is TGCAGCGTTACCCTAAACGGGAACAATCAGCCCCAGCATTTT.

This sequence joins TRBV9 and TRBJ2-5, with 11 bases aligning to TRBD2. The CDR3 spans 18 residues. With 3 bases clipped from V and 0 bases from J, the junction kept 10 bases outside the gene matches. In germline, CDR1 is SGDLS, CDR2 YYNGEE. This CDR3 is CASSASGRISNYQETQYF. The DNA of the CDR3 is TGTGCCAGCAGCGCTAGCGGGAGGATCTCCAACTACCAAGAGACCCAGTACTTC.

The chain has TRBV7-8 and TRBJ2-7; 7 positions agree with TRBD1. The J segment lost 2 bases and the V segment lost 5 bases, leaving 9 bases of the junction unmatched. CDR1 is SGHVS, CDR2 FQNEAQ, per germline. This CDR3 contains 15 residues. The CDR3 nucleotides read TGTGCCAGCAGCCCTAGCAACAGGGGCGCCTACGAGCAGTACTTC. This translates into CASSPSNRGAYEQYF.

This clone appeared once. The rearrangement uses TRBV6-5 and TRBJ2-2, with 7 bases matching TRBD1. Unmatched junction bases numbered 5, after V lost 4 bases and J lost 3 bases. Germline V CDR1 and CDR2: MNHEY, SVGAGI. This CDR3 comprises 15 residues. The CDR3 loop reads CASSSSDRDTGELFF. Here the CDR3 DNA reads TGTGCCAGCAGTTCATCAGACAGGGACACCGGGGAGCTGTTTTTT.

J is TRBJ1-1 and V is TRBV4-1; the match to TRBD1 covers 9 bases. This CDR3 has 13 residues. Trimming removed 5 bases from V and 6 bases from J; junction bases left unmatched: 4. Germline CDR1 and CDR2: MGHRA and YSYEKL. CDR3 in amino acids: CASSGQGIAEAFF. In DNA, the CDR3 is TGCGCCAGCAGCGGACAGGGGATCGCTGAAGCTTTCTTT.

The chain carries TRBV6-5 and TRBJ1-2; TRBD1 matches at 7 bases. There are 15 residues in the CDR3. Germline V lookup: CDR1 MNHEY, CDR2 SVGAGI. V was pared by 4 bases and J by 1 base, with 6 bases of the junction left unmatched. Written as DNA, the CDR3 is TGTGCCAGCAGTTCTGGACAGGCTTTTAACTATGGCTACACCTTC. It specifies CASSSGQAFNYGYTF.

This clone was seen just once. The V and J genes are TRBV15 and TRBJ2-7; perhaps TRBD1 as D (5 bases). Trimming pared 1 base from V and 2 bases from J, leaving 15 bases between. CDR3 length equals 16 residues. CDR1 LNHNV and CDR2 YYDKDF come from the germline V gene (reference sequence). The CDR3: CATSRVLGDSTYEQYF. As DNA, the CDR3 is TGTGCCACCAGCAGAGTATTAGGGGATAGTACCTACGAGCAGTACTTC.

V and J are TRBV2 and TRBJ2-1; maybe TRBD1 (6 bases). The germline gives CDR1 SNHLY, CDR2 FYNNEI. The CDR3 has 14 residues. Trimming removed 5 bases from V and 1 base from J, with 9 bases in between. CDR3 sequence: CASSKTGSYNEQFF. The CDR3 region has the DNA TGTGCCAGCAGTAAGACAGGATCCTACAATGAGCAGTTCTTC.

The chain uses TRBV4-1 and TRBJ1-5; no clear D. The CDR3 covers 13 residues. V lost 0 bases to trimming and J lost 5 bases, with 5 bases between them. Germline V lookup: CDR1 MGHRA, CDR2 YSYEKL. The CDR3 sequence: CASSQDSYQPQHF. CDR3 nucleotides: TGCGCCAGCAGCCAAGACAGTTATCAGCCCCAGCATTTT.

The chain recombines TRBV6-6 with TRBJ2-7; 7 bases line up with TRBD2. The CDR3 is made up of 14 amino acids. Looked up from germline, CDR1 is MNHNY and CDR2 is SVGAGI (reference sequence). With 7 bases clipped from V and 0 bases from J, the junction kept 6 bases outside the gene matches. The CDR3 protein is CASTWEGTSYEQYF. The CDR3 DNA follows: TGTGCCAGCACCTGGGAGGGGACCTCCTACGAGCAGTACTTC.

This clone appeared a single time. This chain links TRBV5-4 with TRBJ1-6, with D unresolved. The CDR3 totals 15 residues. In germline, CDR1 is SGHNT, CDR2 YYREEE (reference sequence). Between the trimmed V and J ends, which lost 0 bases and 14 bases, there was a span of 18 bases. The CDR3 bases are TGTGCCAGCAGCTTGGTCCGAGACTCCAATTCGGCCCTCCACTTT. As protein: CASSLVRDSNSALHF.

The table lists this clone with a few counts. The genes are TRBV5-1 and TRBJ2-3; tentatively, D is TRBD2 (5 bases). The CDR3 has 15 residues. Germline V gives CDR1 SGHRS, CDR2 YFSETQ. V shed 3 bases and J shed 2 bases, with 13 bases lying between them. CDR3: CASSSDGVSTDTQYF. In DNA form, the CDR3 reads TGCGCCAGCAGCTCCGACGGGGTTTCCACAGATACGCAGTATTTT.

This clone has just a few counts. The rearrangement links TRBV19 to TRBJ1-5, with a possible D match to TRBD1 (6 bases). This CDR3 contains 12 residues. The ends were cut back, 5 bases at V and 7 bases at J, with 9 bases in the middle. Germline CDR1 and CDR2: LNHDA and SQIVND (reference sequence). This CDR3 is CASSRTVQPQHF. In DNA, the CDR3 is TGTGCCAGTAGTCGGACAGTCCAGCCCCAGCATTTT.

This clone was seen a single time. The CDR3 protein is CASTRPGGGQETQYF. The CDR3 bases are TGTGCCAGCACCCGCCCAGGGGGTGGCCAAGAGACCCAGTACTTC. The chain couples TRBV28 to TRBJ2-5, with TRBD1 matching 7 bases. V lost 7 bases and J lost 1; bases outside the gene matches: 9. Germline lookup yields CDR1 MDHEN and CDR2 SYDVKM. CDR3 size: 15 residues.

CDR3 in DNA: TGCGCCAGCAGCCACCACCCGGGGCGCGGGGGGCCCGACAATGAGCAGTTCTTC. Residues: CASSHHPGRGGPDNEQFF. The rearrangement uses TRBV4-3 and TRBJ2-1; TRBD2 matches 8 bases. V dropped 3 bases and J dropped 5; count of bases not matched to a gene: 15. The CDR3 contains 18 residues. Germline V lookup: CDR1 LGHNA, CDR2 YSLEER.

The V call is TRBV7-2, the J call TRBJ2-7, with D maybe TRBD2 (5 bases). The CDR3 is 14 amino acids. V was cut by 5 bases and J by 2 bases, with 13 bases left in between. Looked up from germline, CDR1 is SGHTA and CDR2 is FQGNSA. CDR3 coding DNA: TGTGCCAGCAGCCCCTGGACTGCAGCCTACGAGCAGTACTTC. It is translated as CASSPWTAAYEQYF.

The chain combines TRBV7-2 with TRBJ2-5, with D possibly being TRBD1 (5 bases). The germline CDR1 and CDR2 sequences are SGHTA and FQGNSA. Between the trimmed V and J ends, which lost 3 bases and 4 bases, there was a span of 15 bases. CDR3 length: 15 amino acids. In nucleotides, the CDR3 is TGTGCCAGCAGCTTTGTTAGTCAGGGCTTAGAGACCCAGTACTTC. As protein: CASSFVSQGLETQYF.

This rearrangement joins TRBV11-2 to TRBJ2-7, with TRBD2 matching 11 bases. Germline CDR1 SGHAT, CDR2 FQNNGV. The CDR3 totals 16 residues. V was clipped by 3 bases and J by 0 bases; unmatched bases: 4. The CDR3 region has the DNA TGTGCCAGCAGCTTTAGCACTAGCGGGAGCTCCTACGAGCAGTACTTC. It yields the protein CASSFSTSGSSYEQYF. Full variable domain (rest looked up from reference TRBV11-2 and TRBJ2-7): EAGVAQSPRYKIIEKRQSVAFWCNPISGHATLYWYQQILGQGPKLLIQFQNNGVVDDSQLPKDRFSAERLKGVDSTLKIQPAKLEDSAVYLCASSFSTSGSSYEQYFGPGTRLTVT.

The genes are TRBV6-4 and TRBJ2-1; 12 nucleotides align to TRBD2. Per the germline V gene, CDR1 is MRHNA and CDR2 is SNTAGT. The CDR3 has 15 residues. The V and J ends lost 6 bases and 5 bases, in that order; junction bases with no gene match: 5. This CDR3 reads CASRYTSGRNNEQFF. As DNA, the CDR3 is TGTGCCAGCAGGTACACTAGCGGGAGGAACAATGAGCAGTTCTTC.

This clone came up once. This chain connects TRBV25-1 to TRBJ1-2; TRBD1 might be the D (6 bases). CDR1 and CDR2 from the germline V gene are MGHDK and SYGVNS. The CDR3 has 15 amino acids. V gave up 4 bases and J gave up 8 bases, with 20 bases separating them. Written as DNA, the CDR3 is TGTGCCAGCAGTGGGTTAACAGGGAATTGGGTCGGCTACACCTTC. This translates into CASSGLTGNWVGYTF.

Concerning this clone: A read error may account for a junction end that differs from germline. The chain employs TRBV10-1 and TRBJ2-2; 12 bases fit TRBD1. The CDR3 loop spans 17 amino acids. Germline V lookup: CDR1 WNHNN, CDR2 SYGVQD (reference sequence). CDR3 loop: CASVRDRGLSGHRGAVF. CDR3 sequence (DNA): TGCGCCAGCGTCCGGGACAGGGGGCTCTCTGGACACCGGGGAGCTGTTTTT.

The chain employs TRBV5-6 and TRBJ1-5; 8 nucleotides line up with TRBD1. V shed 3 bases, J shed 2 bases, and the junction held 4 bases outside the gene matches. Germline lookup yields CDR1 SGHDT and CDR2 YYEEEE. The CDR3 sequence is 15 residues long. DNA for the CDR3: TGTGCCAGCAGCTACCTGGGACAGGGCAATCAGCCCCAGCATTTT. Translated, it gives CASSYLGQGNQPQHF.

This sequence joins TRBV28 and TRBJ1-5, with D unresolved. The V gene's germline CDR1 is MDHEN and CDR2 SYDVKM. Trimming left V 3 bases short and J 1 base short, with 10 bases between. CDR3 size: 15 residues. The CDR3 coding sequence is TGTGCCAGCAGTTTGGCTGGGCTAAGCAATCAGCCCCAGCATTTT. Translating it yields CASSLAGLSNQPQHF.

The V call is TRBV6-5, the J call TRBJ1-2; 7 bases are shared with TRBD1. Per germline, CDR1 MNHEY and CDR2 SVGAGI. The ends lost 0 bases at V and 7 bases at J; junction bases unmatched: 8. This CDR3 contains 15 residues. Here the CDR3 reads CASSYSRKGARGYTF. CDR3 nucleotide sequence: TGTGCCAGCAGTTACTCCCGGAAGGGGGCGCGTGGCTACACCTTC.

This sequence joins TRBV5-4 and TRBJ2-7, with 9 bases matching TRBD1. V dropped 6 bases and J dropped 1; count of bases not matched to a gene: 2. Germline V gives CDR1 SGHNT, CDR2 YYREEE (reference sequence). This CDR3 comprises 13 residues. The CDR3 region is CASTGQGSYEQYF. The CDR3 DNA sequence: TGTGCCAGCACGGGACAGGGTTCCTACGAGCAGTACTTC.

The genes are TRBV14 and TRBJ1-1; 10 bases agree with TRBD1. After removal of 2 bases from V and 6 bases from J, the junction contained 9 bases not matched to a gene. Germline V gene data show CDR1 as SGHDN and CDR2 as FVKESK. The CDR3 totals 16 residues. CDR3 sequence reads: CASSQNAGQGGPEAFF. The CDR3 nucleotides read TGTGCCAGCAGCCAAAACGCAGGACAGGGGGGCCCTGAAGCTTTCTTT.

This clone came up a few times. The chain couples TRBV11-2 to TRBJ2-7; D is possibly TRBD1 (6 bases). Germline assignment: CDR1 SGHAT and CDR2 FQNNGV. This CDR3 has 14 amino acids. Trimming took off 5 bases at V and 4 bases at J, with 15 bases between the two ends. CDR3: CASSPPGTPYEQYF. The DNA of the CDR3 is TGTGCCAGCAGCCCTCCCGGGACACCTTACGAGCAGTACTTC. Full variable domain (outside the CDR3, taken from reference TRBV11-2 and TRBJ2-7): EAGVAQSPRYKIIEKRQSVAFWCNPISGHATLYWYQQILGQGPKLLIQFQNNGVVDDSQLPKDRFSAERLKGVDSTLKIQPAKLEDSAVYLCASSPPGTPYEQYFGPGTRLTVT.

Here the CDR3 DNA reads TGTGCCAGCAGTTACGGGCGTTCAGGCCCCTACAATGAGCAGTTCTTC. Protein: CASSYGRSGPYNEQFF. The chain employs TRBV6-5 and TRBJ2-1, with D unclear. V lost 2 bases to trimming and J lost 2 bases, with 13 bases between them. CDR3 size: 16 residues. CDR1 is MNHEY, CDR2 SVGAGI, per germline.

J is TRBJ2-3 and V is TRBV11-2; possible D gene TRBD2, 7 bases. Germline values: CDR1 SGHAT, CDR2 FQNNGV. Trimming removed 5 bases from V and 4 bases from J, with 16 bases in between. This CDR3 comprises 15 residues. This CDR3 reads CASSRGARTADTQYF. The CDR3 DNA sequence: TGTGCCAGCAGCCGGGGGGCGCGGACCGCAGATACGCAGTATTTT.